This T cell receptor (beta chain) was captured in a study of T-cell reconstitution after alpha-beta-depleted transplantation in children. Germline CDR1 and CDR2: SEHNR and FQNEAQ (reference sequence). Trimming took 2 bases from V and 4 from J, leaving 14 bases between them. CDR3 size: 15 residues. Preparation of the TCRbeta library used unique molecular identifiers. Using its own MiXCR run on the PCR reads, TCRdb lists one record per CDR3 protein. The sample yields approximately 800,000 distinct CDR3 sequences, roughly 15% seen once. The TCR sequence derives from a male patient younger than 18 who had a stem cell transplant for acute lymphoblastic leukemia, so the T cells may come from the graft donor. The gene calls are TRBV7-9 and TRBJ1-1; D possibly corresponds to TRBD1 (6 bases). The sequenced sample was PBMCs, mostly from graft donor cells, obtained 360 days after TCRalphabeta/CD19-depleted stem cell transplant. The CDR3 is CASSLPGVESTEAFF. DNA of the CDR3: TGTGCCAGCAGCTTACCAGGGGTCGAAAGCACTGAAGCTTTCTTT.